These T cell receptor beta chains were read from a single sample in a study of blood T cell repertoires in COVID-19. Libraries were prepared by immunoSEQ multiplex PCR; TCRdb keeps only in-frame clonotypes and omits some of them. This sample carries about 150,000 clones, just over 85% of them seen once, and the ten largest clones take approximately 7%. The sequenced sample was peripheral blood. The receptors shown here come from a man over 45 with active or convalescent COVID-19. The CDR3 runs from the conserved cysteine through the conserved F or W. A D gene is named only where the DNA matches it firmly. Some rows have no size entry. The others give once, few or many, or a class for an expanded clone.

>14|.|TRBJ2-5|TRBV7-2|TRBD2
CASSRTSASETQYF
TGTGCCAGCAGCCGGACTAGCGCGTCAGAGACCCAGTACTTC
>15|.|TRBJ1-4|TRBV7-9|TRBD1
CASSLGGTGGVKLFF
TGTGCCAGCAGCTTAGGGGGGACAGGGGGTGTGAAACTGTTTTTT
>15|.|TRBJ1-2|TRBV7-2|TRBD1
CASSYSGTGSAGYTF
TGTGCCAGCAGCTATTCCGGGACAGGGTCCGCTGGCTACACCTTC
>11|.|TRBJ2-5|TRBV12-3/TRBV12-4|.
CASSYRETQYF
TGTGCCAGCAGTTACCGGGAGACCCAGTACTTC
>14|once|TRBJ2-3|TRBV6-5|TRBD1
CASTRDRGQDTQYF
TGTGCCAGCACCCGGGACAGGGGGCAGGATACGCAGTATTTT
>14|.|TRBJ2-7|TRBV24-1|TRBD2
CARGGGGLTYEQYF
TGTGCCCGGGGCGGGGGGGGCTTGACCTACGAGCAGTACTTC
>17|.|TRBJ1-1|TRBV4-2|.
CASSPRAQNGRGTEAFF
TGTGCCAGCAGCCCTCGGGCCCAGAATGGGCGGGGGACTGAAGCTTTCTTT
>16|.|TRBJ1-2|TRBV4-3|.
CASSHQAGGGNYGYTF
TGCGCCAGCAGCCACCAGGCAGGAGGAGGGAACTATGGCTACACCTTC
>13|once|TRBJ2-7|TRBV4-2|.
CASSQQGPYEQYF
TGTGCCAGCAGCCAGCAGGGCCCCTACGAGCAGTACTTC
>16|.|TRBJ2-7|TRBV4-2|TRBD2
CASSQGPAGAAYEQYF
TGTGCCAGCAGCCAAGGTCCAGCGGGGGCCGCCTACGAGCAGTACTTC
>16|.|TRBJ2-1|TRBV11-2|TRBD2
CASTPTSGRTYNEQFF
TGTGCCAGCACCCCAACTAGCGGGAGGACCTACAATGAGCAGTTCTTC
>15|once|TRBJ2-3|TRBV25-1|.
CASSKGVTHTDTQYF
TGTGCCAGCAGTAAAGGGGTGACCCACACAGATACGCAGTATTTT
>11|once|TRBJ1-1|TRBV30|.
CAGGWNTEAFF
TGTGCGGGAGGGTGGAACACTGAAGCTTTCTTT
>16|.|TRBJ2-3|TRBV9|.
CASSVTPGASTDTQYF
TGTGCCAGCAGCGTAACCCCCGGTGCGAGCACAGATACGCAGTATTTT
>13|once|TRBJ1-2|TRBV19|TRBD1
CASRQGANYGYTF
TGTGCCAGTAGACAGGGGGCCAACTATGGCTACACCTTC
>15|few|TRBJ1-4|TRBV28|.
CASSSQTGPNEKLFF
TGTGCCAGCAGTTCCCAGACAGGACCTAATGAAAAACTGTTTTTT
>14|.|TRBJ1-2|TRBV4-1|.
CASSQEGSGYGYTF
TGCGCCAGCAGCCAAGAAGGGTCAGGGTATGGCTACACCTTC
>13|.|TRBJ2-7|TRBV18|TRBD1
CASSLGTALEQYF
TGTGCCAGCTCACTAGGGACAGCTCTCGAGCAGTACTTC
>18|.|TRBJ1-2|TRBV4-3|TRBD1
CASSQGLSGQGRSYGYTF
TGCGCCAGCAGCCAAGGATTATCAGGACAGGGGAGGAGCTATGGCTACACCTTC
>13|.|TRBJ1-2|TRBV4-3|.
CASSLSGSGGYTF
TGCGCCAGCAGCCTCTCAGGGTCAGGGGGCTACACCTTC
>14|.|TRBJ2-5|TRBV28|TRBD1
CASSDRDSQETQYF
TGTGCCAGCAGCGACCGGGACAGTCAAGAGACCCAGTACTTC
>13|.|TRBJ2-5|TRBV24-1|.
CATSGGPQETQYF
TGTGCCACCAGTGGTGGGCCCCAAGAGACCCAGTACTTC
>13|.|TRBJ2-1|TRBV6-2/TRBV6-3|TRBD2
CASSTGTNEPQFF
TGTGCCAGCAGCACCGGGACTAACGAACCGCAGTTCTTC
>14|.|TRBJ1-5|TRBV7-9|.
CASSLSGMGQPQHF
TGTGCCAGCAGCTTAAGCGGGATGGGGCAGCCCCAGCATTTT
>18|.|TRBJ2-7|TRBV27|.
CASSSSLGVSLRGYEQYF
TGTGCCAGCAGTTCCTCCCTCGGGGTTTCTCTGCGGGGTTACGAGCAGTACTTC
>15|few|TRBJ2-1|TRBV4-3|TRBD2
CASSGRLADDNEQFF
TGCGCCAGCAGCGGACGACTAGCGGACGACAATGAGCAGTTCTTC
>16|.|TRBJ2-3|TRBV2|TRBD2
CASKYGTRGITDTQYF
TGTGCCAGCAAGTATGGGACTAGGGGTATCACAGATACGCAGTATTTT
>12|.|TRBJ2-1|TRBV5-4|.
CASSLVEGEQFF
TGTGCCAGCAGCTTGGTTGAGGGAGAGCAGTTCTTC
>14|.|TRBJ2-3|TRBV20-1|TRBD1
CSASSQGAVGTQYF
TGCAGTGCTAGTTCCCAGGGGGCGGTCGGTACGCAGTATTTT
>16|.|TRBJ2-7|TRBV6-5|.
CASSYSISGDGDEQYF
TGTGCCAGCAGTTACTCGATTTCAGGGGATGGCGACGAGCAGTACTTC
>14|.|TRBJ1-3|TRBV6-2/TRBV6-3|.
CASSYSGPADTIYF
TGTGCCAGCAGTTACTCGGGTCCGGCGGACACCATATATTTT
>11|.|TRBJ2-7|TRBV12-3/TRBV12-4|.
CASSWGTEQYF
TGTGCCAGCAGTTGGGGCACCGAGCAGTACTTC
>15|.|TRBJ2-1|TRBV4-2|TRBD2
CASSQVAGGPNEQFF
TGTGCCAGCAGCCAAGTAGCGGGGGGGCCCAATGAGCAGTTCTTC
>16|.|TRBJ2-7|TRBV21-1|.
CASSKVRGTGIFEQYF
TGTGCCAGCAGCAAAGTCCGCGGGACAGGGATCTTCGAGCAGTACTTC
>13|.|TRBJ1-2|TRBV18|TRBD1
CASSPTTGDGYTF
TGTGCCAGCTCACCCACGACAGGGGATGGCTACACCTTC
>13|.|TRBJ1-1|TRBV9|.
CASSQLAGTEAFF
TGTGCCAGCAGCCAATTAGCGGGAACTGAAGCTTTCTTT
>13|.|TRBJ1-2|TRBV29-1|TRBD1
CSVEGQGSGGYTF
TGCAGCGTCGAAGGACAGGGAAGTGGTGGCTACACCTTC
>14|.|TRBJ2-7|TRBV7-2|.
CASSTAGTPYEQYF
TGTGCCAGCAGCACAGCCGGGACACCCTACGAGCAGTACTTC
>16|.|TRBJ2-1|TRBV10-1|TRBD2
CASTRKRGGRVNEQFF
TGCGCCAGTACCCGAAAGCGGGGGGGCCGGGTGAATGAGCAGTTCTTC
>15|.|TRBJ1-1|TRBV15|TRBD1
CATSLRQGLNTEAFF
TGTGCCACCAGCCTGCGACAGGGATTGAACACTGAAGCTTTCTTT
>15|.|TRBJ2-1|TRBV7-9|TRBD2
CASSLGLAGVNEQFF
TGTGCCAGCAGCTTGGGCCTAGCGGGAGTTAATGAGCAGTTCTTC
>16|.|TRBJ2-1|TRBV6-5|TRBD2
CASSYSIGGAVHEQFF
TGTGCCAGCAGTTACTCAATCGGGGGGGCAGTCCATGAGCAGTTCTTC
>15|once|TRBJ1-6|TRBV7-3|TRBD1
CASSLTGQGNSPLHF
TGTGCCAGCAGCTTGACTGGACAGGGGAATTCACCCCTCCACTTT
>14|once|TRBJ2-3|TRBV5-4|.
CASSSALAVHTQYF
TGTGCCAGCAGCTCCGCACTAGCAGTGCATACGCAGTATTTT
>16|.|TRBJ2-3|TRBV15|.
CATSRDGTRTTDTQYF
TGTGCCACCAGCAGGGACGGGACTCGGACCACAGATACGCAGTATTTT
>15|.|TRBJ1-6|TRBV27|.
CASSLTGQFLSPLHF
TGTGCCAGCAGTTTAACAGGGCAATTTCTGTCACCCCTCCACTTT
>16|.|TRBJ1-5|TRBV6-1|.
CASSGNLSPTNQPQHF
TGTGCCAGCAGTGGCAACCTGTCCCCAACTAATCAGCCCCAGCATTTT
>15|.|TRBJ1-4|TRBV19|.
CASSIAWATNEKLFF
TGTGCCAGTAGTATAGCTTGGGCCACTAATGAAAAACTGTTTTTT